The sequence of this T cell receptor (beta chain) was determined in a study of cytomegalovirus exposure and HLA in healthy donors. Study context: Findings of an earlier analysis included some 120 million unique TCR beta sequences from 200 million or so T cells.

Use of 60 Vbeta and 13 Jbeta primers characterized the PCR. Sequencing used immunoSEQ multiplex PCR; TCRdb keeps in-frame clones, though not all of them. This sample carries 130,000 or so clones, 80% of them seen once, and the ten largest clones take approximately 5%. This receptor was obtained from a man aged 25-45 years in good health and CMV-seronegative. What was sequenced was PBMCs.

The CDR3 region is CASSLEMEATQYF. The CDR3 DNA reads as TGTGCCAGCAGCTTAGAAATGGAGGCGACCCAGTACTTC. J is TRBJ2-5 and V is TRBV13, with D possibly being TRBD2 (5 bases). The germline V gene has CDR1 PRHDT and CDR2 FYEKMQ (reference sequence). V shed 1 base and J shed 7 bases, with 10 bases lying between them. This CDR3 is built from 13 residues.